This TCR beta chain was identified in a study of blood T cell repertoires in COVID-19. Study information: PBMCs, B-cell-depleted T cells, or T cells were the source of the cDNA or gDNA that made up the material.

V was cut by 5 bases and J by 1 base, with 9 bases left in between. Germline CDR1 SGHRS, CDR2 YFSETQ. The length of the CDR3 is 13 residues. The assay was immunoSEQ multiplex PCR, and TCRdb's table has in-frame clones only and misses some. The repertoire holds about 250,000 clones, with approximately 89% as singletons. The sequencing input was peripheral blood. The receptor was derived from a woman aged 55-69 years who had recovered from COVID-19. The chain has TRBV5-1 and TRBJ1-1, with D possibly being TRBD1 (5 bases). As DNA, the CDR3 is TGCGCCAGCAGGAAGACAGCGAACACTGAAGCTTTCTTT. Translated: CASRKTANTEAFF.